This TCR beta chain emerged from a study of shared clonotypes between healthy human individuals. Overall study findings and caveats: Specimens sampled were limited to blood, with tissue repertoires likely differing.

The material for each subset, its genomic DNA, was split evenly across several immunoSEQ plates. Method: immunoSEQ multiplex PCR; TCRdb's copy keeps in-frame clones and lacks some. The table shows some 500,000 clones, with less than 80% occurring only once. On this clone itself: As yet, its antigen is unknown.

V was shortened by 5 bases and J by 0 bases, with 11 bases between the two germline ends. This CDR3 comprises 15 residues. The germline V gene encodes CDR1 MGHRA and CDR2 YSYEKL. The genes are TRBV4-1 and TRBJ1-3; D is ambiguous. This receptor was identified in a woman aged 40 to 50 in good health. Some clones in this sample may be carry-over from other donors' samples. The sequenced sample consisted of PBMCs. CDR3: CASSSPFSSGNTIYF. CDR3 DNA: TGCGCCAGCAGCTCCCCATTCAGCTCTGGAAACACCATATATTTT.